This TCR beta chain was profiled in a study of beta chain features in type 1 diabetes. The study's findings and limits: Shortening of TCRB CDR3s, moderate but significant, appeared in all four CD4+ subsets of Type 1 diabetes patients. Compared with healthy donors, patients appeared to share more similar naive, central memory and regulatory TCRB repertoires.

With regard to this clone: Its target is not known.

What was sequenced were expressed TCRB transcripts, since all of the isolated RNA had been reverse transcribed. Sequencing used immunoSEQ multiplex PCR; TCRdb keeps in-frame clones, though not all of them. This table has about 160,000 clones, approximately 8% appearing once. The receptor's source is a woman aged 40 to 49 with type 1 diabetes. The sequenced sample consisted of central memory CD4+ T cells from blood.

The CDR3, as DNA: TGCAGTGCTAGTCAGGGGTATGAGCAGTTCTTC. It yields the protein CSASQGYEQFF. The genes are TRBV20-1 and TRBJ2-1, with a tentative D call TRBD1 (6 bases). Trimming took 3 bases from V and 8 from J, leaving 8 bases between them. This CDR3 region has 11 residues. Germline lookup yields CDR1 DFQATT and CDR2 SNEGSKA (reference sequence).